These T cell receptor beta chains were read from a single sample in a study of radiation and T cells in renal cell carcinoma. Sequenced by immunoSEQ multiplex PCR; TCRdb stores in-frame clones only, minus some. The sample contains 15,000 to 20,000 clones, 64% of which appear only once. The sample was tumor tissue, taken from a patient whose treatment included radiotherapy and nephrectomy. The source of these receptors is a woman between 65 and 79 years old with renal cell carcinoma. Each CDR3 is given with its conserved first and last residue. A D gene is named only where the DNA matches it firmly. Clone size appears in some rows only: once, few, many, or a class for an expanded clone.

abundance	j_gene	d_gene	v_gene	CDR3aa	CDR3nt
NA	TRBJ2-7	NA	TRBV5-1	CASSLSGRGVEQYF	TGCGCCAGCAGCTTGTCGGGCCGCGGGGTCGAGCAGTACTTC
NA	TRBJ2-4	TRBD1	TRBV23-1	CASSPGQGTRLAKNIQYF	TGCGCCAGCAGTCCGGGACAGGGAACTAGATTGGCCAAAAACATTCAGTACTTC
few	TRBJ1-1	NA	TRBV7-6	CASSLGTGTGNTEAFF	TGTGCCAGCAGCTTAGGGACCGGGACGGGGAACACTGAAGCTTTCTTT
once	TRBJ1-6	NA	TRBV2	CASSEAGPKNNSPLHF	TGTGCCAGCAGTGAAGCAGGGCCTAAGAATAATTCACCCCTCCACTTT
NA	TRBJ1-4	NA	TRBV2	CASSEFRATNEKLFF	TGTGCCAGCAGTGAATTCCGTGCAACTAATGAAAAACTGTTTTTT
NA	TRBJ2-2	NA	TRBV4-1	CASSQVGRKPGELFF	TGCGCCAGCAGCCAAGTCGGACGGAAACCCGGGGAGCTGTTTTTT
NA	TRBJ2-1	NA	TRBV19	CASKLHPSNNEQFF	TGTGCCAGTAAGCTACACCCTTCAAACAATGAGCAGTTCTTC
NA	TRBJ2-7	NA	TRBV6-1	CASSEAGMQGAYEQYF	TGTGCCAGCAGTGAAGCGGGAATGCAGGGAGCCTACGAGCAGTACTTC
NA	TRBJ2-7	NA	TRBV4-1	CASSPDGSLYEQYF	TGCGCCAGCAGCCCAGATGGATCCCTCTACGAGCAGTACTTC
few	TRBJ1-5	NA	TRBV4-1	CASSQVSGASNQPQHF	TGCGCCAGCAGCCAAGTCTCGGGGGCAAGCAATCAGCCCCAGCATTTT
few	TRBJ2-2	TRBD2	TRBV10-3	CAIRSGGVHTGELFF	TGTGCCATCAGGAGCGGGGGGGTACACACCGGGGAGCTGTTTTTT
NA	TRBJ1-1	NA	TRBV6-5	CASSARTGNTEAFF	TGTGCCAGCAGTGCACGGACGGGGAACACTGAAGCTTTCTTT
few	TRBJ2-2	NA	TRBV7-9	CASSLVTYTTGELFF	TGTGCCAGCAGCTTAGTTACTTACACCACCGGGGAGCTGTTTTTT
NA	TRBJ2-7	NA	TRBV5-1	CASREVGGHWEQYF	TGCGCCAGCAGGGAAGTCGGGGGCCACTGGGAGCAGTACTTC
NA	TRBJ1-2	NA	TRBV11-2	CASSLYDSNYGYTF	TGTGCCAGCAGCTTATATGACAGCAACTATGGCTACACCTTC
NA	TRBJ2-1	NA	TRBV5-6	CASSLWGSAHNEQFF	TGTGCCAGCAGCTTGTGGGGTAGCGCCCACAATGAGCAGTTCTTC
few	TRBJ1-1	NA	TRBV7-3	CASSLQMNTEAFF	TGTGCCAGCAGCTTACAAATGAACACTGAAGCTTTCTTT
NA	TRBJ1-2	NA	TRBV7-8	CASSLRVGRSRSYGYTF	TGTGCCAGCAGCTTAAGGGTCGGCAGGAGTCGATCTTATGGCTACACCTTC
NA	TRBJ2-2	NA	TRBV5-1	CASSTGPRVLQTGELFF	TGCGCCAGCAGCACCGGACCGAGGGTCTTACAGACCGGGGAGCTGTTTTTT
NA	TRBJ2-1	TRBD1	TRBV2	CASDRGPYNEQFF	TGTGCCAGCGACAGGGGACCCTACAATGAGCAGTTCTTC
NA	TRBJ1-2	NA	TRBV5-4	CASSQAQGAYGYTF	TGCGCCAGCAGCCAAGCACAGGGTGCCTATGGCTACACCTTC
NA	TRBJ1-2	NA	TRBV7-6	CASSLYDSNYGYTF	TGTGCCAGCAGCTTATATGACAGCAACTATGGCTACACCTTC
few	TRBJ1-2	NA	TRBV30	CAWSEGKGYTF	TGTGCCTGGAGTGAGGGGAAGGGCTACACCTTC
few	TRBJ1-2	NA	TRBV5-1	CASSLAGTYGYTF	TGCGCCAGCAGCTTGGCCGGGACCTATGGCTACACCTTC
few	TRBJ1-1	NA	TRBV18	CASSTAQNTEAFF	TGTGCCAGCTCGACAGCCCAGAACACTGAAGCTTTCTTT
NA	TRBJ2-2	NA	TRBV29-1	CSVVWSVSGVGLNTGELFF	TGCAGCGTTGTGTGGTCAGTGAGTGGAGTCGGATTGAACACCGGGGAGCTGTTTTTT
NA	TRBJ1-1	NA	TRBV11-3	CASITSSTGFGTEAFF	TGTGCCAGCATCACTTCTTCAACAGGGTTTGGCACTGAAGCTTTCTTT
once	TRBJ2-7	NA	TRBV7-9	CASSAAHYEQYF	TGTGCCAGCAGCGCGGCTCACTACGAGCAGTACTTC
NA	TRBJ1-3	TRBD1	TRBV23-1	CASSIGTGRDEPSGNTIYF	TGCGCCAGCAGTATCGGGACAGGGCGCGATGAGCCCTCTGGAAACACCATATATTTT
few	TRBJ2-3	TRBD2	TRBV2	CASSEGTSGGSDTQYF	TGTGCCAGCAGTGAAGGGACTAGCGGGGGTTCAGATACGCAGTATTTT
NA	TRBJ1-3	NA	TRBV9	CASSGGLSSGNTIYF	TGTGCCAGCAGCGGGGGACTGTCCTCTGGAAACACCATATATTTT
NA	TRBJ1-2	NA	TRBV6-5	CASRHSRGYGYTF	TGTGCCAGCAGACACAGCAGGGGTTATGGCTACACCTTC
NA	TRBJ1-1	NA	TRBV2	CASTPKIGAFF	TGTGCCAGCACCCCGAAGATTGGTGCTTTCTTT
NA	TRBJ2-1	NA	TRBV5-6	CASSLGSGGQASYNEQFF	TGTGCCAGCAGCTTGGGGTCGGGGGGACAGGCCTCCTACAATGAGCAGTTCTTC
NA	TRBJ1-5	NA	TRBV27	CASSRRENQPQHF	TGTGCCAGCAGTAGACGGGAGAATCAGCCCCAGCATTTT
NA	TRBJ2-7	TRBD2	TRBV6-1	CAGQSGGPTHEQYF	TGTGCCGGACAAAGCGGGGGGCCTACCCACGAGCAGTACTTC
few	TRBJ2-7	NA	TRBV7-9	CASSSSDSYEQYF	TGTGCCAGCAGCTCCTCGGACTCCTACGAGCAGTACTTC
NA	TRBJ1-6	NA	TRBV5-1	CASSYDRFNSPLHF	TGCGCCAGCAGCTATGACAGGTTTAATTCACCCCTCCACTTT
NA	TRBJ2-1	NA	TRBV7-8	CASSGEAAQSYNEQFF	TGTGCCAGCAGCGGAGAGGCAGCCCAATCATACAATGAGCAGTTCTTC
NA	TRBJ2-7	NA	TRBV19	CARIQRSSYEQYF	TGTGCCAGGATTCAGAGGAGCTCCTACGAGCAGTACTTC
many	TRBJ1-2	TRBD1	TRBV19	CASVPPGGYGYTF	TGTGCCAGCGTCCCTCCAGGGGGCTATGGCTACACCTTC
NA	TRBJ2-7	NA	TRBV2	CASSEDLTDEQYF	TGTGCCAGCAGTGAGGACCTGACTGACGAGCAGTACTTC
NA	TRBJ2-5	TRBD2	TRBV5-4	CASKLAGDETQYF	TGTGCCAGCAAACTAGCGGGGGATGAGACCCAGTACTTC
NA	TRBJ2-7	NA	TRBV7-2	CASSLVATVLNDEQYF	TGTGCCAGCAGCTTAGTGGCGACAGTTCTGAACGACGAGCAGTACTTC
few	TRBJ1-2	NA	TRBV4-1	CASSATGQEDYGYTF	TGCGCCAGCAGCGCAACAGGGCAGGAAGACTATGGCTACACCTTC
NA	TRBJ2-7	NA	TRBV27	CASAPQPGQYLSYEQYF	TGTGCCAGCGCGCCCCAACCGGGGCAGTACCTCTCCTACGAGCAGTACTTC